This entry describes one T cell receptor beta chain. In its sample, this clonotype was seen many times. No antigen is known for it. Base qualities are not recorded, but no much larger clone differs from it by a single base. The time point label here, explained by the study, means: persistent/refractory GD, antithyroid drugs over 5 years with positive TRAb. For both TCR sequencing and RNA sequencing, RNA was extracted from PBMCs using TRIzol. The diagnosis of Graves' disease followed American Thyroid Association guidelines. The patients came from an endocrinology department in Xi'an, China. Each patient gave about 10 milliliters of peripheral blood, collected in an EDTA anticoagulant tube. PBMCs were isolated by Ficoll Paque Plus density gradient separation without further T cell sorting. An Agilent 2100 Bioanalyzer and agarose gel were used to assess RNA quality, and a NanoDrop 2000 was used to measure RNA concentration.

Libraries were made using multiplex PCR. Sequencing instrument: Illumina HiSeq 4000. CDR3 regions were amplified by Arm-PCR with iRepertoire HTBI primers to construct TCR beta libraries. Gel purification was performed on PCR products prior to sequencing. Concerning the study's data processing: Across samples, about 63 TRBV and over 11 TRBJ segments were identified and used for gene usage analysis of CDR3 amino acid clonotypes. COPE and FqMerger were used to merge the filtered high-quality paired reads into contigs. BLAST was used to align contigs to IMGT TRBV, TRBD and TRBJ reference genes, and CDR3 was defined according to IMGT. Any clonotype with a frequency above 0.1% was counted as a highly expanded clone. Shannon entropy was used to measure repertoire diversity, and the Gini coefficient was used to measure V-J evenness. A clonotype found in more than one individual was treated as public. Through fastp at Q25 and MiXCR, TCRdb rebuilt clones from the public reads, retaining in-frame beta chains. CDR3 protein sequences are deduplicated, and each keeps its most common genes and DNA. The V and J calls, along with clone size, are taken from TCRdb and not from the paper's own processing. This sample holds a few hundred thousand distinct CDR3 sequences; around 20% were observed only once. The ten largest clones represent roughly an eighth of the sample.

The data derive from a study of regulatory T cells in long-lasting Graves disease (dated by TCRdb to the early 2020s). Turning to the overall study: Persistent Graves' disease meant more than 5 years of antithyroid drug treatment with TSH receptor autoantibodies that stayed positive. Antithyroid drugs had been taken for ten to twelve years on average by persistent Graves' disease patients in the clinical cohort. TCR sequencing covered around 13 persistent and approximately 20 newly diagnosed Graves' disease patients, around 33 samples in total. The study took place in China and was registered as a clinical trial. Patients with persistent Graves' disease were compared with patients with newly diagnosed Graves' disease using TCR sequencing and RNA sequencing of peripheral blood. General study outcomes and caveats: More public clonotypes were shared among persistent patients (around 3,000) than among newly diagnosed patients (roughly 1,000). Peripheral blood alone was examined, since thyroid tissue, which constituted the primary lesion, could not be accessed. Lower TCR Shannon entropy and fewer highly expanded clones were observed in persistent Graves' disease patients than in newly diagnosed patients, which suggested clonal expansion. Only the TCR beta chain was sequenced and analyzed. The authors noted that the small sample size was a limitation that may lower accuracy.

The sample consisted of peripheral blood mononuclear cells (PBMCs), taken when the disease was refractory, from a patient treated with antithyroid drugs. This receptor was taken from a female donor with Graves disease.

The DNA is TGTGCCAGCAGTACCATCGACGGGATAAGAAGGGGCTATGGCTACACCTTC. Its protein is CASSTIDGIRRGYGYTF. Here the chain combines TRBV28 and TRBJ1-2, with a weak D call of TRBD1 (5 bases match). The CDR3 runs 17 amino acids, cysteine and phenylalanine included. CDR3 DNA is the only sequence kept; it has 51 bases, read in frame from the first base. Taken from the germline V gene, the CDR1 and CDR2 loops are MDHEN and SYDVKM. Trimming at the junction amounts to 5 bases on V and 4 bases on J, and the germline ends lie 23 bases apart.